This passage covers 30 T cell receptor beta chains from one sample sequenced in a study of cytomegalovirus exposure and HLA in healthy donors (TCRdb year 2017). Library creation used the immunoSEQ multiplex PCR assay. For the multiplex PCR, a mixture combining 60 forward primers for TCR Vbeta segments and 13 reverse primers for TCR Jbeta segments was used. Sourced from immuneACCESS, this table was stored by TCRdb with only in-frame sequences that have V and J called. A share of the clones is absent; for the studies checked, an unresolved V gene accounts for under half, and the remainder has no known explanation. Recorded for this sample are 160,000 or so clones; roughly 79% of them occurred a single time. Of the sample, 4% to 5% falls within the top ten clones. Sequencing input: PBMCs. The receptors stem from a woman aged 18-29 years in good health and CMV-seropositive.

Here the CDR3 reads CASIAGQGSYGYTF. In DNA, the CDR3 is TGTGCCAGCATAGCGGGACAGGGGAGCTATGGCTACACCTTC. The chain combines TRBV28 with TRBJ1-2, with 10 bases aligning to TRBD1. The germline V gene has CDR1 MDHEN and CDR2 SYDVKM. The CDR3 extends over 14 amino acids. The V segment lost 7 bases and the J segment 4 bases; nucleotides outside the gene matches: 6.

For the CDR3, the DNA is TGTGCCAGCAGCGCAACGGGGGAGACCCAGTACTTC. It yields the protein CASSATGETQYF. The chain carries TRBV9 and TRBJ2-5, with a tentative D call TRBD2 (5 bases). Germline CDR1 and CDR2: SGDLS and YYNGEE. The CDR3 has 12 amino acids. Between the trimmed V and J ends, which lost 3 bases and 5 bases, there was a span of 8 bases.

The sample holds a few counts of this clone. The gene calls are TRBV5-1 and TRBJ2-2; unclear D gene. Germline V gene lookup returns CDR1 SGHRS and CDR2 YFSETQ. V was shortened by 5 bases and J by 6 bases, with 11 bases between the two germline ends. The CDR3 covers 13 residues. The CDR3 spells CASRLEVAGELFF. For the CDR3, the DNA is TGCGCCAGCAGACTCGAAGTGGCCGGGGAGCTGTTTTTT.

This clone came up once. CDR3 bases: TGTGCCAGCAGTCCGGGGGACTATGGCTACACCTTC. Protein: CASSPGDYGYTF. The J gene is TRBJ1-2, the V gene TRBV6-6; D is perhaps TRBD1 (5 bases). CDR1 is MNHNY, CDR2 SVGAGI, per germline (reference sequence). The CDR3 runs 12 residues. The ends were cut back, 5 bases at V and 3 bases at J, with 7 bases in the middle.

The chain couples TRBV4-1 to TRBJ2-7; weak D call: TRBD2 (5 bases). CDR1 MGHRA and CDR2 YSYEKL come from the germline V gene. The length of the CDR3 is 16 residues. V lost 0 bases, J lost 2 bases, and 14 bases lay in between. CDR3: CASSQDVNGDPYEQYF. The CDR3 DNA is TGCGCCAGCAGCCAAGATGTCAACGGGGATCCCTACGAGCAGTACTTC.

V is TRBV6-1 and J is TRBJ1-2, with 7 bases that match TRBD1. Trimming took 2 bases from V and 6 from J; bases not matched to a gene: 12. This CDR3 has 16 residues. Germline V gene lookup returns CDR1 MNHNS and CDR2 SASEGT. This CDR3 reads CASSERQGGGWDGYTF. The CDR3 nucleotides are TGTGCCAGCAGTGAAAGGCAGGGGGGAGGTTGGGATGGCTACACCTTC.

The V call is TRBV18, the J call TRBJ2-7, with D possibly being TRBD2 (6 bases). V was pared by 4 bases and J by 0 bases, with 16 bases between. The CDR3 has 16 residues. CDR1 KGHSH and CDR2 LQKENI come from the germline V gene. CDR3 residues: CASSRPNSGRSYEQYF. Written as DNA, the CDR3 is TGTGCCAGCTCACGGCCAAATAGCGGACGCTCCTACGAGCAGTACTTC.

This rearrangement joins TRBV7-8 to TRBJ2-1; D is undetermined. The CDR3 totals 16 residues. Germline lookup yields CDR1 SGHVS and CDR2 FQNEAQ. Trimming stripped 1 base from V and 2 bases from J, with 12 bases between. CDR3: CASSLGPRSPYNEQFF. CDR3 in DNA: TGTGCCAGCAGCTTAGGGCCAAGGAGTCCCTACAATGAGCAGTTCTTC.

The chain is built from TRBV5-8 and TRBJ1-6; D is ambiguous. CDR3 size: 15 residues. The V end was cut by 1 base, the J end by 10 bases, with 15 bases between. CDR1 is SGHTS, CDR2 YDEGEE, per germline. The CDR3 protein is CASSLRRGEFSPLHF. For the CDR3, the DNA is TGTGCCAGCAGCTTGAGACGGGGAGAGTTCTCACCCCTCCACTTT.

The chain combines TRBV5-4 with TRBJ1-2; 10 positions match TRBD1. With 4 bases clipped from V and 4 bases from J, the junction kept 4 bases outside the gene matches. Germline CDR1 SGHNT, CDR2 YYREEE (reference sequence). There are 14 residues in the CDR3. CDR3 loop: CASSRDRGAYGYTF. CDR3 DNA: TGTGCCAGCAGCCGGGACAGGGGAGCCTATGGCTACACCTTC.

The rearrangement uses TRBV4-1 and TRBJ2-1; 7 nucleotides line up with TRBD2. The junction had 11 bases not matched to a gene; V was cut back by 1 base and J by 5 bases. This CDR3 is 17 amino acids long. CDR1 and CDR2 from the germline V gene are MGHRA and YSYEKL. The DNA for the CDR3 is TGCGCCAGCAGCCAAGTGGGAGGGAGACGAGCTAACAATGAGCAGTTCTTC. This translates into CASSQVGGRRANNEQFF.

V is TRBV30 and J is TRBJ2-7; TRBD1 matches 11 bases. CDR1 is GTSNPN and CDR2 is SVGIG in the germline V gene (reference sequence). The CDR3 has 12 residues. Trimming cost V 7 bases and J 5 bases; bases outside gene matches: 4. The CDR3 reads CALGQGANEQYF. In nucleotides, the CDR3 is TGTGCCTTAGGACAGGGGGCCAACGAGCAGTACTTC. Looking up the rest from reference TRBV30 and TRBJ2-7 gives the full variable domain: SQTIHQWPATLVQPVGSPLSLECTVEGTSNPNLYWYRQAAGRGLQLLFYSVGIGQISSEVPQNLSASRPQDRQFILSSKKLLLSDSGFYLCALGQGANEQYFGPGTRLTVT.

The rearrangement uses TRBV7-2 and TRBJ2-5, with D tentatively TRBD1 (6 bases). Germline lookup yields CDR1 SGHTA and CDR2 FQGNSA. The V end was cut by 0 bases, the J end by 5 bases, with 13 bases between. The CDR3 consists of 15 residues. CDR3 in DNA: TGTGCCAGCAGCTTAGCGGGGGCGCGTGGGGAGACCCAGTACTTC. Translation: CASSLAGARGETQYF.

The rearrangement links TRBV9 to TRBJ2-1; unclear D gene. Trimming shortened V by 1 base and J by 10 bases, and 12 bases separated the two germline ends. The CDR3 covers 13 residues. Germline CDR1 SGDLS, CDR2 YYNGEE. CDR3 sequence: CASSVLDGSEQFF. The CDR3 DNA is TGTGCCAGCAGCGTACTAGATGGAAGCGAGCAGTTCTTC.

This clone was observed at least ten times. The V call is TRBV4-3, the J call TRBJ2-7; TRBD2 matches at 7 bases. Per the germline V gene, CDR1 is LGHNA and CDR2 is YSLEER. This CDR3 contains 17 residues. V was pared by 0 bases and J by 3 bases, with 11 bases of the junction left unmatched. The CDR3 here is CASSQDWEGGGRYEQYF. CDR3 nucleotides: TGCGCCAGCAGCCAAGATTGGGAAGGCGGGGGACGCTACGAGCAGTACTTC.

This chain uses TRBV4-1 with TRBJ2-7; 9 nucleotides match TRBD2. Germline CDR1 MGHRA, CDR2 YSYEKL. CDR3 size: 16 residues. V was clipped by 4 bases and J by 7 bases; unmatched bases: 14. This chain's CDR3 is CASSPDLAGYGMEQYF. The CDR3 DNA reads TGCGCCAGCAGCCCAGACCTAGCGGGGTACGGTATGGAGCAGTACTTC.

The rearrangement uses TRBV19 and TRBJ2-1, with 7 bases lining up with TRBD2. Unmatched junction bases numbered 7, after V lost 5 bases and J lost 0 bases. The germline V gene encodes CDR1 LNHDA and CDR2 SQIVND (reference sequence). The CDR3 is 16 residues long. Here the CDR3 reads CASSPMRGSSYNEQFF. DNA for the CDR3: TGTGCCAGTAGTCCGATGCGGGGGAGCTCCTACAATGAGCAGTTCTTC. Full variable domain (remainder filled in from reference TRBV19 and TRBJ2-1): DGGITQSPKYLFRKEGQNVTLSCEQNLNHDAMYWYRQDPGQGLRLIYYSQIVNDFQKGDIAEGYSVSREKKESFPLTVTSAQKNPTAFYLCASSPMRGSSYNEQFFGPGTRLTVL.

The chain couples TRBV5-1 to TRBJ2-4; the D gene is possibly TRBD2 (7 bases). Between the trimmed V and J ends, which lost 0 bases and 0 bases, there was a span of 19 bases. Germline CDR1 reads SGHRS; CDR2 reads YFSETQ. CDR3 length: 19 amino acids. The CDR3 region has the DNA TGCGCCAGCAGCTTGGCTAGCGGCGGGGGCACAGTAGCCAAAAACATTCAGTACTTC. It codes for CASSLASGGGTVAKNIQYF.

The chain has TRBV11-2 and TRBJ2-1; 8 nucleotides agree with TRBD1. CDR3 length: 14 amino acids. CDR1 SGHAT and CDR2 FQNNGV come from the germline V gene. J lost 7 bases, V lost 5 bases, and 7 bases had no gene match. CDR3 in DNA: TGTGCCAGCAGCCACGGGGGACAGGCAAATGAGCAGTTCTTC. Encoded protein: CASSHGGQANEQFF.

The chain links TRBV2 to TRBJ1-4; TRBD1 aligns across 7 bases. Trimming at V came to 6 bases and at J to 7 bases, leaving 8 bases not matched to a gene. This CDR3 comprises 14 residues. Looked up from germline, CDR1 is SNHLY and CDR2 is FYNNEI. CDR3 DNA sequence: TGTGCCAGCAGCCTGACAGGGTACCGTGAAAAACTGTTTTTT. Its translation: CASSLTGYREKLFF.

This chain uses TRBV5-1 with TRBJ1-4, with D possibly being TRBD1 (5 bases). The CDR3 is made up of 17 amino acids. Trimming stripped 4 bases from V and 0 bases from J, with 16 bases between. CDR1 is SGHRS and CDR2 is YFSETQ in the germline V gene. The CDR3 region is CASSTEPGLATNEKLFF. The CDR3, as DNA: TGCGCCAGCAGCACAGAACCGGGACTCGCAACTAATGAAAAACTGTTTTTT. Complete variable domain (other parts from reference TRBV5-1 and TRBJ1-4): KAGVTQTPRYLIKTRGQQVTLSCSPISGHRSVSWYQQTPGQGLQFLFEYFSETQRNKGNFPGRFSGRQFSNSRSEMNVSTLELGDSALYLCASSTEPGLATNEKLFFGSGTQLSVL.

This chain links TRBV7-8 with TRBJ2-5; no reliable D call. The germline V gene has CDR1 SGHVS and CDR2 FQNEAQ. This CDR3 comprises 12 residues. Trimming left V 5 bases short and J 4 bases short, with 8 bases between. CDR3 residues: CASSPIVETQYF. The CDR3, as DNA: TGTGCCAGCAGCCCCATAGTAGAGACCCAGTACTTC.

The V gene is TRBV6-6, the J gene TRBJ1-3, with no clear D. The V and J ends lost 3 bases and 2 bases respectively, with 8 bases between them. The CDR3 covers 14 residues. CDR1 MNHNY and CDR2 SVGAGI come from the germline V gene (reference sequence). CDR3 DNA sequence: TGTGCCAGCAGTTATTCGGGGACTGGAAACACCATATATTTT. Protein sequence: CASSYSGTGNTIYF.

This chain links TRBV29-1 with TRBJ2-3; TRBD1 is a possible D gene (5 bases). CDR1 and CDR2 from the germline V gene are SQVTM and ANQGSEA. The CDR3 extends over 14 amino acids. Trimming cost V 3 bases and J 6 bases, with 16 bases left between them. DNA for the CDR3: TGCAGCGTTGATAATGGGGCCCTTATGGATACGCAGTATTTT. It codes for CSVDNGALMDTQYF.

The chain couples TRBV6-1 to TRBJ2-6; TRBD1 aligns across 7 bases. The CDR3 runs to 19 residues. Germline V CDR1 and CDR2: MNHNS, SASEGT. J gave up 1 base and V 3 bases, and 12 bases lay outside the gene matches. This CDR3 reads CASSEILDRARSGANVLTF. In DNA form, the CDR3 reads TGTGCCAGCAGTGAGATTCTTGACAGGGCAAGATCTGGGGCCAACGTCCTGACTTTC.

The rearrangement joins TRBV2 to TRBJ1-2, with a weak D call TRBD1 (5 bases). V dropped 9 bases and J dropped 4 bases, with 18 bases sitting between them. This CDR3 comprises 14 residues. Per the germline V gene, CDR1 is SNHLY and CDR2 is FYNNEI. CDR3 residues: CASRTLRETYGYTF. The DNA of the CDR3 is TGTGCCAGTAGAACTCTCAGGGAAACCTATGGCTACACCTTC. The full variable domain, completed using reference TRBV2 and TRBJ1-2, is EPEVTQTPSHQVTQMGQEVILRCVPISNHLYFYWYRQILGQKVEFLVSFYNNEISEKSEIFDDQFSVERPDGSNFTLKIRSTKLEDSAMYFCASRTLRETYGYTFGSGTRLTVV.

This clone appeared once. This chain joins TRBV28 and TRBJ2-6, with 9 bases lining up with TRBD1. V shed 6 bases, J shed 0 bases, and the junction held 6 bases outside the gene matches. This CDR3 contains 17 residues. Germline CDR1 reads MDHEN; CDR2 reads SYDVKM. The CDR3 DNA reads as TGTGCCAGCAGGGCCGGGACAGGGCTCTCTGGGGCCAACGTCCTGACTTTC. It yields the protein CASRAGTGLSGANVLTF.

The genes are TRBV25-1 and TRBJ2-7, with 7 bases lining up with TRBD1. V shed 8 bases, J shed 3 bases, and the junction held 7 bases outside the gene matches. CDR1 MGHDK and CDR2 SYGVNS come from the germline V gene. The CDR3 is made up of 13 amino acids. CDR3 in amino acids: CASGRTGNYEQYF. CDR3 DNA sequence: TGTGCCAGCGGAAGGACAGGAAACTACGAGCAGTACTTC.

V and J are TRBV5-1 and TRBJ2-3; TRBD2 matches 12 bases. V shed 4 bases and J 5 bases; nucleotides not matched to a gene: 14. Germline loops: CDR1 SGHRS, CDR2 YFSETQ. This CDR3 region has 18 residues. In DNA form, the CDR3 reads TGCGCCAGCAGCCCAGATCTAACTAGCGGGGGGCGTGGAGATACGCAGTATTTT. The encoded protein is CASSPDLTSGGRGDTQYF.

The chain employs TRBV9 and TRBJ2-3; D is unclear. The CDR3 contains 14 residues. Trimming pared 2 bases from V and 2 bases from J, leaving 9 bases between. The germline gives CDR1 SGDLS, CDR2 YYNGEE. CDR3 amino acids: CASSVQEYTDTQYF. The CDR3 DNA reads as TGTGCCAGCAGCGTGCAGGAATACACAGATACGCAGTATTTT.